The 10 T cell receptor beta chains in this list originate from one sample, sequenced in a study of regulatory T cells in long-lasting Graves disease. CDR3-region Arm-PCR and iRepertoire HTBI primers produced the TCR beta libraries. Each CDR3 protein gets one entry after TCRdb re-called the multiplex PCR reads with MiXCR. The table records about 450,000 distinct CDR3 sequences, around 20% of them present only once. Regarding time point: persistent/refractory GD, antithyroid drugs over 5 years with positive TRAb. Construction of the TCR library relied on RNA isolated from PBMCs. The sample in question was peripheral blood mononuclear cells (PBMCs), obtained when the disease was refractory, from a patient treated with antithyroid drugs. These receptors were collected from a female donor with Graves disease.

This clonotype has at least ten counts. The CDR3 spells CSARTVQNYGYTF. CDR3 nucleotides: TGCAGTGCTAGAACTGTACAGAACTATGGCTACACCTTC. J is TRBJ1-2 and V is TRBV20-1; D is unclear. This CDR3 is built from 13 residues. Germline loops: CDR1 DFQATT, CDR2 SNEGSKA (reference sequence). Deletions cut 2 bases from V and 2 bases from J, with 9 bases between.

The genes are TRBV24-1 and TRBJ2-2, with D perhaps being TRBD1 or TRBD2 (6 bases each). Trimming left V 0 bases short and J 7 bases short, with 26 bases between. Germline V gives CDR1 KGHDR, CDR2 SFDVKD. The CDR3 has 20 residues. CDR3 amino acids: CATSDLYGSGGVVSVGELFF. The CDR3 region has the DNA TGTGCCACCAGTGATTTGTATGGTTCCGGGGGCGTCGTTTCGGTCGGGGAGCTGTTTTTT.

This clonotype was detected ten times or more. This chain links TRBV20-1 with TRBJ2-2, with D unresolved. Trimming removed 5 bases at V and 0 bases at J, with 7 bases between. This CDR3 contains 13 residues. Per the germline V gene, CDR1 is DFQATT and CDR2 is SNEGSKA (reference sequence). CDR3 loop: CSARPTNTGELFF. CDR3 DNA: TGCAGTGCTCGACCAACGAACACCGGGGAGCTGTTTTTT.

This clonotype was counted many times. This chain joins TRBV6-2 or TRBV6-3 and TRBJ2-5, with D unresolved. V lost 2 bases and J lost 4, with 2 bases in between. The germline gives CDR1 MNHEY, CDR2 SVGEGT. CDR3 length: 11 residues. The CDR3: CASSYGETQYF. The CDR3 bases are TGTGCCAGCAGTTACGGAGAGACCCAGTACTTC.

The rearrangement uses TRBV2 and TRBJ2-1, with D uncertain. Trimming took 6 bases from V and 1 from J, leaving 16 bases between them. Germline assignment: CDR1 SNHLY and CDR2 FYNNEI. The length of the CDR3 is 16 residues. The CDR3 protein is CASSRLGGSSYNEQFF. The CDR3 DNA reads TGTGCCAGCAGCCGGTTGGGCGGATCTTCCTACAATGAGCAGTTCTTC.

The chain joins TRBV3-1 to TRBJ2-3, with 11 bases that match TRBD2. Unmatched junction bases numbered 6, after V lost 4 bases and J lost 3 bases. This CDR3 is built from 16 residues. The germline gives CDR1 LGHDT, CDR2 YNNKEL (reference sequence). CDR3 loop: CASSPQASGRTDTQYF. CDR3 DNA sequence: TGTGCCAGCAGCCCGCAGGCTAGCGGGAGGACAGATACGCAGTATTTT.

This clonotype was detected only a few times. The CDR3 nucleotides read TGTGCCAGTACCTTGCAGGGGGCTAGTGGGGCCAACGTCCTGACTTTC. Translating gives CASTLQGASGANVLTF. V and J are TRBV19 and TRBJ2-6; the match to TRBD1 covers 8 bases. J lost 3 bases, V lost 7 bases, and 8 bases had no gene match. The CDR3 has 16 residues. Germline lookup yields CDR1 LNHDA and CDR2 SQIVND (reference sequence).

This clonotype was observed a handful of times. CDR3 in DNA: TGCAGCGTTGCCAGGGTGACTGAAGCTTTCTTT. Its protein product is CSVARVTEAFF. The chain recombines TRBV29-1 with TRBJ1-1; perhaps TRBD1 as D (5 bases). Germline loops: CDR1 SQVTM, CDR2 ANQGSEA. CDR3 size: 11 residues. Trimming took off 4 bases at V and 5 bases at J, with 8 bases between the two ends.

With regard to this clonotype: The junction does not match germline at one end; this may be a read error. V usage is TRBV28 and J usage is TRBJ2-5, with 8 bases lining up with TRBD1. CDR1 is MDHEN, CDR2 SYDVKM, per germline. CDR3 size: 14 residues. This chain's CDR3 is CANSQAGGPETQYF. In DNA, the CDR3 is TGTGCCAACAGTCAGGCAGGGGGCCCAGAGACCCAGTACTTC.

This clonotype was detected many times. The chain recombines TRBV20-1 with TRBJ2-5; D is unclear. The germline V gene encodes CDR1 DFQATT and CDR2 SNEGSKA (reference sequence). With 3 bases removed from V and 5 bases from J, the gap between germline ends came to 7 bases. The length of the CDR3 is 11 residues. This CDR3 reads CSASFGETQYF. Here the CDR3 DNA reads TGCAGTGCTAGCTTCGGGGAGACCCAGTACTTC.